This T cell receptor (beta chain) originates from a study of CD8+ T cells in alopecia areata. Study context: Affected scalp percentage determined the severity score of treated patients.

Treatment noted: oral pan-JAK inhibitor, 5-10 mg twice daily. Extraction and reverse transcription of RNA yielded cDNA as the sequencing template. Profiling relied on immunoSEQ multiplex PCR, and the TCRdb table lists in-frame clones only, not all of them. The table lists some 220,000 clones, under 75% of them singletons. Germline values: CDR1 SQVTM, CDR2 ANQGSEA. This CDR3 is 10 amino acids long. Between the trimmed V and J ends, which lost 2 bases and 11 bases, there was a span of 9 bases. This clone was counted between two and nine times. The rearrangement uses TRBV29-1 and TRBJ1-1; D is unresolved. This receptor was obtained from a human donor with alopecia areata. This sample comprised CD4+ T cells sorted from blood, obtained at week 4, from a patient treated with tofacitinib. The CDR3 spells CSVEPGSAFF. The CDR3 nucleotides are TGCAGCGTTGAACCGGGTTCGGCTTTCTTT.